The 27 T cell receptor beta chains presented below share a single source sample, sequenced in a study of breast tumors, draining lymph nodes, adjacent tissues. Samples came from axillary lymph nodes draining the breast cancer. Using its own MiXCR run on the multiplex PCR reads, TCRdb lists one record per CDR3 protein. This sample has some 140,000 distinct CDR3 sequences, with approximately 20% found just once. The sequenced sample was axillary lymph node tissue. Every receptor here comes from a female donor with breast cancer. Some clones in this sample may be carry-over from other donors' samples.

This clonotype was found many times. This chain joins TRBV6-1 and TRBJ1-2; no clear D gene. The CDR3 has 12 residues. In germline, CDR1 is MNHNS, CDR2 SASEGT. The ends were cut back, 0 bases at V and 5 bases at J, with 4 bases in the middle. CDR3: CASSEASYGYTF. DNA of the CDR3: TGTGCCAGCAGTGAAGCGAGTTATGGCTACACCTTC.

This clonotype was recorded many times. The V gene is TRBV30, the J gene TRBJ2-7; 12 bases fit TRBD1. In germline, CDR1 is GTSNPN, CDR2 SVGIG (reference sequence). This CDR3 is 15 amino acids long. The V segment lost 4 bases and the J segment 7 bases; nucleotides outside the gene matches: 11. The CDR3 spells CAWNPKGQGAWEQYF. DNA for the CDR3: TGTGCCTGGAACCCGAAGGGACAGGGGGCTTGGGAGCAGTACTTC.

This clonotype occurred many times. The gene calls are TRBV15 and TRBJ2-6, with D hard to call. The CDR3 runs 16 residues. Looked up from germline, CDR1 is LNHNV and CDR2 is YYDKDF (reference sequence). V gave up 5 bases and J gave up 0 bases, with 11 bases separating them. CDR3 DNA: TGTGCCACCAGCCGGATGTGGGGCTCTGGGGCCAACGTCCTGACTTTC. Protein sequence: CATSRMWGSGANVLTF.

With regard to this clonotype: A read error may be the cause here, since a much bigger clone is one base away. The J gene is TRBJ2-7, the V gene TRBV27; D is ambiguous. Germline CDR1 is MNHEY and CDR2 is SMNVEV (reference sequence). V was cut by 7 bases and J by 5 bases, with 9 bases left in between. The CDR3 spans 11 residues. The CDR3 reads CASKFRDEQYF. CDR3 bases: TGTGCCAGCAAGTTTCGAGACGAGCAGTACTTC.

This clonotype appeared many times. The J gene is TRBJ2-7, the V gene TRBV29-1; 9 nucleotides match TRBD1. The CDR3 loop spans 15 amino acids. The V gene's germline CDR1 is SQVTM and CDR2 ANQGSEA. J gave up 3 bases and V 6 bases, and 12 bases lay outside the gene matches. This CDR3 is CSVARPGQGYYEQYF. The CDR3 region has the DNA TGCAGCGTAGCACGGCCGGGACAGGGTTACTACGAGCAGTACTTC.

At least ten counts were recorded for this clonotype. The rearrangement joins TRBV29-1 to TRBJ2-1, with 12 bases fitting TRBD2. The CDR3 runs 18 residues. From germline, CDR1 is SQVTM and CDR2 ANQGSEA. Trimming cost V 6 bases and J 0 bases; bases outside gene matches: 12. For the CDR3, the DNA is TGCAGCGTCCCCGTAGGGACTAGCGGGCCTTACTCCTACAATGAGCAGTTCTTC. Translating it yields CSVPVGTSGPYSYNEQFF.

This clonotype has a count of ten or more. This chain connects TRBV3-1 to TRBJ2-7; 12 nucleotides agree with TRBD2. This CDR3 is 14 amino acids long. V lost 4 bases and J lost 3; bases outside the gene matches: 1. Germline V gene sequence: CDR1 LGHDT, CDR2 YNNKEL (reference sequence). The CDR3 DNA is TGTGCCAGCAGCCGACTAGCGGGAGTCTACGAGCAGTACTTC. As protein: CASSRLAGVYEQYF.

Remarks on this clonotype: A much larger clone is a single base away; this may be a read error. In this CDR3 the conserved last residue, phenylalanine or tryptophan, is missing, so a read error is likely. In DNA form, the CDR3 reads TGCAGTGCCCCGAGGGGGCCGTACCAAGAGACCCAGTACTCC. This translates into CSAPRGPYQETQYS. This chain uses TRBV20-1 with TRBJ2-5; 7 nucleotides align to TRBD1. This CDR3 contains 14 residues. Germline loops: CDR1 DFQATT, CDR2 SNEGSKA (reference sequence). V lost 6 bases to trimming and J lost 0 bases; unmatched junction nucleotides: 7.

Remarks on this clonotype: This clone may be a read error of a much larger clone one base away. The CDR3 sequence is CASKAGRGYNEQFF. The DNA for the CDR3 is TGTGCCAGCAAGGCCGGGAGAGGCTACAATGAGCAGTTCTTC. The chain joins TRBV2 to TRBJ2-1; TRBD2 might be the D (6 bases). The CDR3 contains 14 residues. Trimming left V 7 bases short and J 3 bases short, with 13 bases between. The germline gives CDR1 SNHLY, CDR2 FYNNEI.

This clonotype was found a few times. V is TRBV28 and J is TRBJ1-4, with D perhaps TRBD1 (5 bases). Germline CDR1 and CDR2: MDHEN and SYDVKM. This CDR3 is built from 15 residues. V lost 5 bases to trimming and J lost 4 bases, with 14 bases between them. The CDR3 loop reads CASSPPTALNEKLFF. The CDR3 coding sequence is TGTGCCAGCAGTCCCCCGACAGCCCTTAATGAAAAACTGTTTTTT.

This clonotype was counted many times. The rearrangement links TRBV27 to TRBJ2-1; no clear D gene. Deletions cut 3 bases from V and 4 bases from J, with 19 bases between. The CDR3 loop spans 17 amino acids. Per the germline V gene, CDR1 is MNHEY and CDR2 is SMNVEV (reference sequence). The CDR3 DNA sequence: TGTGCCAGCAGTTTGTCCCCCCCAGGAGTGGGATACAATGAGCAGTTCTTC. This codes for CASSLSPPGVGYNEQFF.

This clonotype was picked up many times. This sequence joins TRBV20-1 and TRBJ2-1, with a possible D match to TRBD1 (5 bases). V was cut by 1 base and J by 9 bases, with 22 bases left in between. The CDR3 has 16 residues. Per the germline V gene, CDR1 is DFQATT and CDR2 is SNEGSKA (reference sequence). Here the CDR3 reads CSARAQGPSLYFEQFF. DNA of the CDR3: TGCAGTGCTAGAGCCCAGGGCCCGAGCCTATATTTTGAGCAGTTCTTC.

Note on this clonotype: A much larger clone differs from this one at a single base, so this may be a read error. V is TRBV7-2 and J is TRBJ1-5; 7 bases map to TRBD1. This CDR3 is built from 14 residues. Germline lookup yields CDR1 SGHTA and CDR2 FQGNSA. CDR3 protein: CVSSPDRSGQPQHF. For the CDR3, the DNA is TGTGTCAGCAGCCCGGACAGGTCAGGTCAGCCCCAGCATTTT.

This clonotype has at least ten counts. V gene TRBV6-2 or TRBV6-3 combines with J gene TRBJ2-1; 16 nucleotides match TRBD2. Germline CDR1 reads MNHEY; CDR2 reads SVGEGT. The CDR3 consists of 18 residues. The ends lost 0 bases at V and 5 bases at J; junction bases unmatched: 4. The CDR3 nucleotides read TGTGCCAGCAGTTACTCCGGGACTAGCGGGAGGGCCGACAATGAGCAGTTCTTC. This translates into CASSYSGTSGRADNEQFF.

About this clonotype itself: Relative to the germline gene, one junction end is altered; a read error may explain this. V usage is TRBV28 and J usage is TRBJ2-3, with D perhaps TRBD1 (6 bases). There are 15 residues in the CDR3. Looked up from germline, CDR1 is MDHEN and CDR2 is SYDVKM. CDR3 sequence (DNA): TGTGCCAGCAGTTTATACGGCAGGGGACCAGATACGCGGTATTTT. It is translated as CASSLYGRGPDTRYF. Combining the CDR3 with reference TRBV28 and TRBJ2-3 gives the whole variable domain DVKVTQSSRYLVKRTGEKVFLECVQDMDHENMFWYRQDPGLGLRLIYFSYDVKMKEKGDIPEGYSVSREKKERFSLILESASTNQTSMYLCASSLYGRGPDTRYFGPGTRLTVL.

This clonotype was observed at least ten times. The chain joins TRBV6-6 to TRBJ2-1; 9 bases are shared with TRBD1. The CDR3 extends over 16 amino acids. The J segment lost 4 bases and the V segment lost 5 bases, leaving 9 bases of the junction unmatched. The V gene's germline CDR1 is MNHNY and CDR2 SVGAGI (reference sequence). CDR3 in amino acids: CASSTRQGEGYNEQFF. In DNA, the CDR3 is TGTGCCAGCAGTACCAGACAGGGGGAAGGGTACAATGAGCAGTTCTTC.

In regard to this clonotype: Just one base apart from a much larger clone, this may be a read error. The chain carries TRBV2 and TRBJ2-1; TRBD1 matches at 8 bases. The CDR3 has 14 amino acids. The V gene's germline CDR1 is SNHLY and CDR2 FYNNEI. The CDR3: CASSETGDYNEQLF. The CDR3 coding sequence is TGTGCCAGCAGTGAGACAGGGGATTATAATGAGCAGCTCTTC. Full variable domain (missing parts from reference TRBV2 and TRBJ2-1): EPEVTQTPSHQVTQMGQEVILRCVPISNHLYFYWYRQILGQKVEFLVSFYNNEISEKSEIFDDQFSVERPDGSNFTLKIRSTKLEDSAMYFCASSETGDYNEQLFGPGTRLTVL.

A word on this clonotype: This may come from a read error, since a much larger clone is one base off. The chain couples TRBV27 to TRBJ2-3; D not certain. The DNA matches TRBJ1-5 better at its end, which makes the J call doubtful. Germline V gene sequence: CDR1 MNHEY, CDR2 SMNVEV (reference sequence). The CDR3 covers 14 residues. The CDR3 DNA follows: TGTGCCAGCAGTTTACTAGCGGGATCAGATACGCAGCATTTT. Encoded protein: CASSLLAGSDTQHF.

This clonotype was counted many times. The chain links TRBV28 to TRBJ2-7; TRBD1 matches 10 bases. The trim removed 6 bases at V and 4 bases at J, leaving 9 bases unmatched. Per germline, CDR1 MDHEN and CDR2 SYDVKM. CDR3 size: 15 residues. CDR3: CASRTGQGVIYEQYF. In DNA form, the CDR3 reads TGTGCCAGCAGGACAGGACAGGGGGTTATATACGAGCAGTACTTC.

This clonotype occurred many times. The chain joins TRBV5-5 to TRBJ2-1, with 10 bases that match TRBD2. The ends lost 0 bases at V and 8 bases at J; junction bases unmatched: 8. CDR1 and CDR2 from the germline V gene are SGHKS and YYEKEE (reference sequence). CDR3 length equals 16 residues. CDR3 protein: CASSLGLLAGIYEQFF. In nucleotides, the CDR3 is TGTGCCAGCAGCTTGGGTCTACTAGCGGGAATCTATGAGCAGTTCTTC.

This clonotype has a count of ten or more. The chain links TRBV20-1 to TRBJ1-5, with 7 nucleotides matching TRBD1. Germline V CDR1 and CDR2: DFQATT, SNEGSKA (reference sequence). The J segment lost 5 bases and the V segment lost 4 bases, leaving 8 bases of the junction unmatched. CDR3 length equals 14 residues. CDR3 amino acids: CSATGTDSDQPQHF. The CDR3 DNA is TGCAGTGCTACCGGGACAGATTCGGATCAGCCCCAGCATTTT.

This clonotype has a count of ten or more. The chain combines TRBV5-8 with TRBJ2-6; D is possibly TRBD2 (6 bases). Germline V CDR1 and CDR2: SGHTS, YDEGEE. V was pared by 0 bases and J by 0 bases, with 7 bases between. CDR3 size: 16 residues. The CDR3: CASSLGGVSGANVLTF. The DNA for the CDR3 is TGTGCCAGCAGCTTGGGGGGGGTCTCTGGGGCCAACGTCCTGACTTTC.

A few counts support this clonotype. A read error may account for a junction end that differs from germline. The rearrangement links TRBV6-5 to TRBJ2-6, with 8 bases fitting TRBD1. The CDR3 is 15 amino acids. In germline, CDR1 is MNHEY, CDR2 SVGAGI. The CDR3 DNA follows: TGTGCCAGCGGTCCCCAGGGGGCTGGGGTCAACGTCCTGACTTTC. This gives the protein CASGPQGAGVNVLTF.

In this sample, this clonotype turned up many times. The CDR3 loop reads CSANDRGQGAGVSYEQYF. CDR3 nucleotide sequence: TGCAGTGCTAACGACAGGGGGCAGGGGGCGGGAGTGTCTTACGAGCAGTACTTC. The chain is built from TRBV20-1 and TRBJ2-7, with 10 bases identical to TRBD1. Germline CDR1 and CDR2: DFQATT and SNEGSKA (reference sequence). V shed 4 bases, J shed 4 bases, and the junction held 19 bases outside the gene matches. CDR3 length equals 18 residues.

Turning to this clonotype: A much larger clone lies one base from this, so it may be a read error. V is TRBV7-2 and J is TRBJ2-1; D unclear. This CDR3 has 12 residues. In germline, CDR1 is SGHTA, CDR2 FQGNSA. V was trimmed by 1 base and J by 9 bases, leaving 7 bases between them. This CDR3 reads CASSLVDGEQFF. The DNA for the CDR3 is TGTGCCAGCAGCTTAGTCGACGGTGAGCAGTTCTTC.

At least ten counts were recorded for this clonotype. This chain's CDR3 is CASSPSVAGAMETQYF. CDR3 nucleotides: TGTGCCAGCAGTCCTTCAGTAGCGGGAGCGATGGAGACCCAGTACTTC. The chain is built from TRBV6-1 and TRBJ2-5; 9 positions agree with TRBD2. J was trimmed by 5 bases and V by 5 bases; bases with no gene match: 12. The CDR3 is 16 amino acids. Per germline, CDR1 MNHNS and CDR2 SASEGT.

In its sample, this clonotype was seen many times. The chain carries TRBV5-1 and TRBJ2-1; TRBD1 matches 9 bases. The CDR3 has 15 residues. Germline lookup yields CDR1 SGHRS and CDR2 YFSETQ. J was trimmed by 6 bases and V by 1 base; bases with no gene match: 5. Written as DNA, the CDR3 is TGCGCCAGCAGCTTGAGTGGGACAGGGTTCAATGAGCAGTTCTTC. Its protein product is CASSLSGTGFNEQFF.